A selection of T cell receptor beta chains follows, all from one sample in a study of CD8 T cells in ankylosing spondylitis. TCRdb processed the 5' RACE reads anew with MiXCR; each CDR3 protein has one entry. Here the sample spans 220,000 or so distinct CDR3 sequences, about 10% being singletons. Sequenced sample: blood, either unsorted or a sorted T cell fraction (not recorded which). These receptors came from a male donor with ankylosing spondylitis or in good health (not recorded which). The CDR3 runs from the conserved cysteine through the conserved F or W. The order of the fields is clone size, J gene, V gene, D gene, CDR3 protein, CDR3 DNA. The D gene is left open where the match is weak. Size tells how often a clone was seen (once, few, many) or the class of an expanded clone, and some rows leave it out.

many | TRBJ2-1 | TRBV7-2 | . | CASSLQARPINEQFF | TGTGCCAGCAGCTTACAGGCTAGGCCAATCAATGAGCAGTTCTTC
many | TRBJ2-1 | TRBV7-6 | . | CASSSDRDSPKFF | TGTGCCAGCAGCTCGGATCGGGACTCCCCAAAGTTCTTC
. | TRBJ2-5 | TRBV9 | . | CASSANPAAETQYF | TGTGCCAGCAGCGCAAACCCGGCCGCAGAGACCCAGTACTTC
many | TRBJ2-4 | TRBV5-6 | . | CASSFPGTTNIQYF | TGTGCCAGCAGCTTCCCCGGGACAACAAACATTCAGTACTTC
. | TRBJ2-4 | TRBV20-1 | . | CSARLQGGIQYF | TGCAGTGCTAGACTACAGGGAGGGATTCAGTACTTC
many | TRBJ1-6 | TRBV5-1 | . | CASSSRTDNSPLHF | TGCGCCAGCAGCTCGAGGACGGATAATTCACCCCTCCACTTT
many | TRBJ2-6 | TRBV12-3/TRBV12-4 | . | CASSSSSGANVLTF | TGTGCCAGCAGTTCAAGCTCTGGGGCCAACGTCCTGACTTTC
few | TRBJ2-7 | TRBV7-9 | . | CASSPSVEQYF | TGTGCCAGCAGCCCCTCGGTAGAGCAGTACTTC
few | TRBJ2-7 | TRBV12-3/TRBV12-4 | TRBD1 | CASSRSQGDEQYF | TGTGCCAGCAGCCGGAGCCAGGGGGACGAGCAGTACTTC
many | TRBJ2-5 | TRBV11-1 | . | CASSLLFQETQYF | TGTGCCAGCAGCTTATTGTTCCAAGAGACCCAGTACTTC
. | TRBJ1-6 | TRBV12-3/TRBV12-4 | . | CASSPDRENSPLHF | TGTGCCAGCAGTCCTGACAGAGAGAATTCACCCCTCCACTTT
few | TRBJ1-5 | TRBV19 | . | CASSPTRTVQNQPQHF | TGTGCCAGTAGCCCTACCAGGACAGTACAGAATCAGCCCCAGCATTTT
many | TRBJ2-1 | TRBV6-1 | TRBD2 | CASRPKTSGGYYNEQFF | TGTGCCAGCAGGCCGAAGACTAGCGGGGGGTACTACAATGAGCAGTTCTTC
many | TRBJ2-7 | TRBV6-1 | . | CASRLLPTDYEQYF | TGTGCCAGCAGACTACTTCCGACAGACTACGAGCAGTACTTC
. | TRBJ2-3 | TRBV5-1 | TRBD2 | CASSHGGASTDTQYF | TGCGCCAGCAGCCACGGGGGGGCTAGCACAGATACGCAGTATTTT
. | TRBJ2-7 | TRBV28 | . | CASIRDGSYDQYF | TGTGCCAGCATAAGGGACGGCTCCTACGATCAGTACTTC
many | TRBJ2-1 | TRBV2 | . | CASSVWLESYNEQFF | TGTGCCAGCAGTGTTTGGTTGGAATCCTACAATGAGCAGTTCTTC
many | TRBJ2-5 | TRBV7-9 | . | CASTPGNPGQETQYF | TGTGCCAGCACCCCCGGGAACCCGGGGCAAGAGACCCAGTACTTC
many | TRBJ2-3 | TRBV5-1 | . | CASSLTGPGGGTDTQYF | TGCGCCAGCAGCTTAACAGGGCCGGGCGGCGGCACAGATACGCAGTATTTT
. | TRBJ1-1 | TRBV12-3/TRBV12-4 | . | CASSLPTEAFF | TGTGCCAGCAGTTTACCCACTGAAGCTTTCTTT
many | TRBJ1-1 | TRBV29-1 | TRBD1 | CSAFKGQGTEAFF | TGCAGCGCGTTTAAAGGACAGGGTACTGAAGCTTTCTTT
few | TRBJ1-2 | TRBV7-9 | . | CASSVGGGGYGYTF | TGTGCCAGCAGCGTCGGGGGCGGCGGCTATGGCTACACCTTC
. | TRBJ1-1 | TRBV15 | . | CATSRDTQGVLVNTEAFF | TGTGCCACCAGCAGAGATACCCAGGGTGTACTCGTGAACACTGAAGCTTTCTTT
many | TRBJ2-5 | TRBV5-1 | TRBD1 | CASSSGGGSQETQYF | TGCGCCAGCAGCTCAGGGGGTGGATCGCAAGAGACCCAGTACTTC
. | TRBJ2-3 | TRBV12-3/TRBV12-4 | TRBD1 | CASSWRTGLFDTQYF | TGTGCCAGCAGTTGGAGGACAGGGCTATTCGATACGCAGTATTTT
many | TRBJ1-1 | TRBV7-8 | . | CASRPQGALGAFF | TGTGCCAGCAGACCACAGGGCGCCCTTGGGGCTTTCTTT
many | TRBJ1-6 | TRBV20-1 | . | CSASDFRASYNSPLHF | TGCAGTGCTAGTGACTTTCGGGCTTCCTATAATTCACCCCTCCACTTT
many | TRBJ2-1 | TRBV12-3/TRBV12-4 | TRBD1 | CASGRQGYEQFF | TGTGCCAGCGGGCGACAGGGATATGAGCAGTTCTTC
. | TRBJ2-7 | TRBV14 | TRBD1 | CASSQGGQGKVYEQYF | TGTGCCAGCAGCCAAGGGGGACAGGGGAAAGTCTACGAGCAGTACTTC
many | TRBJ2-5 | TRBV5-1 | . | CASSQSPGETQYF | TGCGCCAGCAGCCAATCCCCCGGGGAGACCCAGTACTTC
few | TRBJ2-1 | TRBV29-1 | TRBD2 | CSVESSVWRGSTYNEQFF | TGCAGCGTTGAATCGTCTGTTTGGCGGGGGAGTACCTACAATGAGCAGTTCTTC
. | TRBJ2-3 | TRBV4-2 | TRBD2 | CASSQESVRAGEWDTQYF | TGTGCCAGCAGCCAAGAAAGCGTGAGAGCGGGAGAATGGGATACGCAGTATTTT
many | TRBJ1-6 | TRBV5-6 | . | CASSLFRGMSYNSPLHF | TGTGCCAGCAGCTTGTTTAGGGGAATGTCCTATAATTCACCCCTCCACTTT
. | TRBJ2-7 | TRBV5-1 | TRBD1 | CASSLAQGAREGEQYF | TGCGCCAGCAGCTTGGCTCAGGGGGCGCGGGAAGGCGAGCAGTACTTC
many | TRBJ2-7 | TRBV14 | TRBD2 | CASSQGIAGAKYTLYEQYF | TGTGCCAGCAGCCAAGGGATAGCGGGAGCAAAATATACACTCTACGAGCAGTACTTC
few | TRBJ1-2 | TRBV7-9 | . | CASSFSGGGYTF | TGTGCCAGCAGCTTCTCGGGGGGGGGCTACACCTTC
many | TRBJ2-7 | TRBV28 | . | CASSSGPPFVEQYF | TGTGCCAGCAGTTCGGGACCTCCTTTTGTCGAGCAGTACTTC
many | TRBJ2-1 | TRBV15 | . | CATASSDEADEQFF | TGTGCCACCGCCTCTTCGGACGAGGCAGATGAGCAGTTCTTC
few | TRBJ1-2 | TRBV2 | . | CASMDGYYGYTF | TGTGCCAGCATGGACGGTTACTATGGCTACACCTTC
many | TRBJ1-4 | TRBV7-2 | . | CASSLGMGRNEKLFF | TGTGCCAGCAGCTTAGGTATGGGGAGGAATGAAAAACTGTTTTTT
. | TRBJ1-5 | TRBV2 | TRBD1 | CASSGGQRNQPQHF | TGTGCCAGCAGTGGGGGACAGCGCAATCAGCCCCAGCATTTT
many | TRBJ2-5 | TRBV5-1 | . | CASSLEDSPQETQYF | TGCGCCAGCAGCTTGGAGGACTCACCGCAAGAGACCCAGTACTTC
. | TRBJ1-6 | TRBV3-1 | . | CASSHLAGTSGNSPLHF | TGTGCCAGCAGCCACCTTGCAGGGACCAGCGGTAATTCACCCCTCCACTTT
many | TRBJ2-1 | TRBV15 | TRBD1 | CATTPGQGRDEQFF | TGTGCCACCACCCCGGGACAGGGGCGCGATGAGCAGTTCTTC
. | TRBJ2-7 | TRBV12-3/TRBV12-4 | TRBD2 | CASKMGLAGGLWSSYEQYF | TGTGCCAGCAAGATGGGACTAGCGGGGGGCCTTTGGAGCTCCTACGAGCAGTACTTC
few | TRBJ2-7 | TRBV18 | . | CASSPRGASYEQYF | TGTGCCAGCTCACCAAGGGGAGCCTCTTACGAGCAGTACTTC
many | TRBJ2-3 | TRBV20-1 | TRBD2 | CSASDLELAGGSTDTQYF | TGCAGTGCTAGTGATCTGGAATTGGCGGGGGGAAGCACAGATACGCAGTATTTT
many | TRBJ2-5 | TRBV7-9 | . | CASSFLADTLRETQYF | TGTGCCAGCAGCTTCTTAGCGGATACCCTTCGGGAGACCCAGTACTTC
many | TRBJ2-1 | TRBV5-1 | . | CASSLEVSFSEQFF | TGCGCCAGCAGCTTGGAAGTTAGCTTTAGCGAGCAGTTCTTC
many | TRBJ2-7 | TRBV28 | . | CASSPPGPLGEQYF | TGTGCCAGCAGCCCCCCCGGGCCCTTGGGGGAGCAGTACTTC
few | TRBJ1-2 | TRBV20-1 | TRBD1 | CSASPGGGQGVSGYTF | TGCAGTGCTTCTCCTGGGGGGGGACAGGGGGTTAGCGGCTACACCTTC
few | TRBJ1-2 | TRBV30 | TRBD1 | CAWRTGGTYGYTF | TGTGCCTGGAGGACAGGGGGGACCTATGGCTACACCTTC
many | TRBJ2-3 | TRBV2 | TRBD1 | CASIPWTGKTDTQYF | TGTGCCAGCATCCCATGGACAGGGAAGACAGATACGCAGTATTTT
many | TRBJ2-1 | TRBV6-5 | . | CASSYSAGTNNEQFF | TGTGCCAGCAGTTACTCGGCCGGGACGAACAATGAGCAGTTCTTC
. | TRBJ1-1 | TRBV9 | . | CASSARGETEAFF | TGTGCCAGCAGCGCGCGCGGGGAGACAGAAGCTTTCTTT
many | TRBJ1-1 | TRBV12-3/TRBV12-4 | . | CASSLRGGVTEAFF | TGTGCCAGCAGTCTCAGGGGCGGAGTCACTGAAGCTTTCTTT
many | TRBJ1-5 | TRBV6-4 | . | CASSDSRVGYSNQPQHF | TGTGCCAGCAGTGACTCGCGGGTCGGATATAGCAATCAGCCCCAGCATTTT
. | TRBJ1-4 | TRBV20-1 | . | CSAREVQGEKLFF | TGCAGTGCTAGAGAGGTCCAGGGAGAAAAACTGTTTTTT
few | TRBJ1-1 | TRBV3-1 | . | CASSQRLGDREAFF | TGTGCCAGCAGCCAAAGACTTGGGGACCGTGAAGCTTTCTTT